Each of the 17 T cell receptor beta chains below was sequenced from the same sample in a study of PD-1 blockade in classical Hodgkin lymphoma. Using immunoSEQ multiplex PCR, the repertoire was profiled, and TCRdb retains in-frame clones only, with some absent. In the table there are 10,000 to 15,000 clones, approximately 83% of which are singletons. Time point noted: cycle 4 day 1 (C4D1), after more than five weeks of nivolumab. Each patient's relapse followed autologous stem cell transplantation, and brentuximab vedotin exposure varied. The study purified CD4+ T cells from thawed PBMCs using magnetic negative selection. The input for sequencing was CD4+ T cells from blood, taken before the fourth cycle of nivolumab. These receptors were obtained from a human donor with classical Hodgkin lymphoma.

The chain has TRBV7-9 and TRBJ2-7, with D perhaps matching TRBD1 (6 bases). The CDR3 runs 15 residues. V was clipped by 5 bases and J by 0 bases, with 14 bases between them. Germline-derived CDR1 and CDR2 are SEHNR and FQNEAQ (reference sequence). CDR3 DNA: TGTGCCAGCAGCGAGGGACATAAAAGCTCCTACGAGCAGTACTTC. It translates to CASSEGHKSSYEQYF.

This chain joins TRBV6-5 and TRBJ1-5, with TRBD1 identical over 8 bases. The CDR3 is 15 residues long. Trimming cost V 8 bases and J 7 bases; bases outside gene matches: 13. Germline V gives CDR1 MNHEY, CDR2 SVGAGI. As DNA, the CDR3 is TGTGCCAGCGGTACCTCCGGGACAGGTAGGCAGCCCCAGCATTTT. Protein: CASGTSGTGRQPQHF.

The chain links TRBV19 to TRBJ2-2; TRBD1 matches 8 bases. Germline assignment: CDR1 LNHDA and CDR2 SQIVND (reference sequence). The CDR3 sequence is 16 residues long. V was clipped by 10 bases and J by 5 bases; unmatched bases: 15. CDR3 region: CATSNTPGGWTGELFF. DNA for the CDR3: TGTGCCACCAGTAATACGCCAGGGGGCTGGACCGGGGAGCTGTTTTTT.

This clone was observed a handful of times. V gene TRBV29-1 combines with J gene TRBJ1-2, with D uncertain. The V and J ends lost 3 bases and 8 bases respectively, with 10 bases between them. The CDR3 has 11 residues. Looked up from germline, CDR1 is SQVTM and CDR2 is ANQGSEA. The CDR3 DNA follows: TGCAGCGTTGACGGTCTGGGCGGCTACACCTTC. Residues: CSVDGLGGYTF.

This clone was detected once. This rearrangement joins TRBV11-2 to TRBJ2-3; a possible D gene is TRBD1 (5 bases). The CDR3 totals 14 residues. Trimming took 7 bases from V and 2 from J, leaving 13 bases between them. The germline CDR1 and CDR2 sequences are SGHAT and FQNNGV. CDR3 protein: CASTLTDHTDTQYF. CDR3 DNA: TGTGCCAGCACCCTGACAGACCACACAGATACGCAGTATTTT.

The chain links TRBV5-1 to TRBJ2-5; 9 bases line up with TRBD2. The V gene's germline CDR1 is SGHRS and CDR2 YFSETQ. V was pared by 0 bases and J by 1 base, with 4 bases of the junction left unmatched. The CDR3 spans 16 residues. CDR3 protein: CASSLGSLAGQETQYF. The CDR3 DNA is TGCGCCAGCAGCTTGGGATCACTAGCGGGCCAAGAGACCCAGTACTTC. Full variable domain (rest looked up from reference TRBV5-1 and TRBJ2-5): KAGVTQTPRYLIKTRGQQVTLSCSPISGHRSVSWYQQTPGQGLQFLFEYFSETQRNKGNFPGRFSGRQFSNSRSEMNVSTLELGDSALYLCASSLGSLAGQETQYFGPGTRLLVL.

This clone was picked up a small number of times. This chain joins TRBV7-6 and TRBJ2-7; TRBD2 matches at 9 bases. CDR3 length equals 14 residues. Germline trimming cut 2 bases from V and 6 bases from J; bases unmatched to any gene: 5. CDR1 and CDR2 (germline): SGHVS, FNYEAQ. The CDR3 sequence: CASSLWREGREQYF. The CDR3 bases are TGTGCCAGCAGCTTATGGCGGGAGGGCCGCGAGCAGTACTTC.

The chain joins TRBV28 to TRBJ1-1; D not resolved. V gave up 2 bases and J gave up 1 base, with 8 bases separating them. CDR3 size: 14 residues. Germline V gene lookup returns CDR1 MDHEN and CDR2 SYDVKM. CDR3 DNA: TGTGCCAGCAGTTTACTGGGAAGGAACACTGAAGCTTTCTTT. Its translation is CASSLLGRNTEAFF.

This sequence joins TRBV6-1 and TRBJ2-3; D tentatively fits TRBD1 or TRBD2 (5 bases each). The V end lost 2 bases, the J end lost 6 bases, and 15 bases lay between the germline ends. The CDR3 spans 15 residues. Germline V CDR1 and CDR2: MNHNS, SASEGT. CDR3 in DNA: TGTGCCAGCAGTGAAAGAGGGGAGAGAGGGGATACGCAGTATTTT. Encoded protein: CASSERGERGDTQYF.

This clone showed up just a few times. The chain couples TRBV5-5 to TRBJ2-2; 7 bases fit TRBD1. There are 13 residues in the CDR3. V lost 4 bases and J lost 5; bases outside the gene matches: 2. Germline V gene sequence: CDR1 SGHKS, CDR2 YYEKEE (reference sequence). CDR3 loop: CASSLQGTGELFF. The DNA for the CDR3 is TGTGCCAGCAGCCTACAGGGGACCGGGGAGCTGTTTTTT.

The genes are TRBV6-5 and TRBJ1-1; possibly TRBD1 for D (6 bases). Trimming took 2 bases from V and 5 from J, leaving 12 bases between them. The CDR3 length is 14 residues. Per germline, CDR1 MNHEY and CDR2 SVGAGI. CDR3 protein: CASSYDRITTEAFF. The CDR3 nucleotides read TGTGCCAGCAGTTACGACAGGATAACGACTGAAGCTTTCTTT.

This clone was seen a handful of times. The chain is built from TRBV28 and TRBJ2-7; the D gene is possibly TRBD1 (6 bases). The germline gives CDR1 MDHEN, CDR2 SYDVKM. The CDR3 contains 15 residues. Deletions cut 3 bases from V and 3 bases from J, with 15 bases between. Written as DNA, the CDR3 is TGTGCCAGCAGTTTCAGGGGCCCTTGGCTCTACGAGCAGTACTTC. Amino acids: CASSFRGPWLYEQYF.

The chain couples TRBV4-3 to TRBJ1-4; 7 positions match TRBD1. Trimming took 0 bases from V and 7 from J; bases not matched to a gene: 8. CDR3 length: 16 amino acids. Looked up from germline, CDR1 is LGHNA and CDR2 is YSLEER. CDR3 DNA: TGCGCCAGCAGCCAAGATCGAACAGGGGATGGTGAAAAACTGTTTTTT. Its protein is CASSQDRTGDGEKLFF.

This clone has more than one count but fewer than ten. This sequence joins TRBV5-1 and TRBJ2-1; 11 bases line up with TRBD2. The V and J ends lost 2 bases and 7 bases, in that order; junction bases with no gene match: 5. The CDR3 covers 15 residues. The germline V gene encodes CDR1 SGHRS and CDR2 YFSETQ. CDR3 protein: CASSLLAGEWNEQFF. The CDR3 DNA follows: TGCGCCAGCAGCTTACTAGCGGGAGAGTGGAATGAGCAGTTCTTC.

The CDR3 spells CASRTIAGGAYNEQFF. In DNA, the CDR3 is TGTGCCAGCAGGACCATAGCGGGAGGGGCCTACAATGAGCAGTTCTTC. The rearrangement links TRBV28 to TRBJ2-1, with TRBD2 identical over 11 bases. Germline V CDR1 and CDR2: MDHEN, SYDVKM. The CDR3 totals 16 residues. The V gene end was trimmed by 6 bases and the J gene end by 2 bases; junction bases not matched to a gene: 6.

The CDR3 loop is CASSLRQSNTGELFF. The CDR3 nucleotides are TGTGCCAGCAGCTTAAGACAGTCGAACACCGGGGAGCTGTTTTTT. The genes are TRBV7-9 and TRBJ2-2; D possibly corresponds to TRBD1 (5 bases). There are 15 residues in the CDR3. V was trimmed by 2 bases and J by 0 bases, leaving 7 bases between them. The germline V gene encodes CDR1 SEHNR and CDR2 FQNEAQ (reference sequence).

This clone was observed a handful of times. CDR3 sequence reads: CASSEEVTGHQPQHF. The CDR3 nucleotides read TGTGCCAGCAGTGAAGAGGTAACAGGGCATCAGCCCCAGCATTTT. J is TRBJ1-5 and V is TRBV2; weak D call: TRBD1 (6 bases). Trimming cost V 1 base and J 5 bases, with 12 bases left between them. The CDR3 consists of 15 residues. Germline V gene lookup returns CDR1 SNHLY and CDR2 FYNNEI.